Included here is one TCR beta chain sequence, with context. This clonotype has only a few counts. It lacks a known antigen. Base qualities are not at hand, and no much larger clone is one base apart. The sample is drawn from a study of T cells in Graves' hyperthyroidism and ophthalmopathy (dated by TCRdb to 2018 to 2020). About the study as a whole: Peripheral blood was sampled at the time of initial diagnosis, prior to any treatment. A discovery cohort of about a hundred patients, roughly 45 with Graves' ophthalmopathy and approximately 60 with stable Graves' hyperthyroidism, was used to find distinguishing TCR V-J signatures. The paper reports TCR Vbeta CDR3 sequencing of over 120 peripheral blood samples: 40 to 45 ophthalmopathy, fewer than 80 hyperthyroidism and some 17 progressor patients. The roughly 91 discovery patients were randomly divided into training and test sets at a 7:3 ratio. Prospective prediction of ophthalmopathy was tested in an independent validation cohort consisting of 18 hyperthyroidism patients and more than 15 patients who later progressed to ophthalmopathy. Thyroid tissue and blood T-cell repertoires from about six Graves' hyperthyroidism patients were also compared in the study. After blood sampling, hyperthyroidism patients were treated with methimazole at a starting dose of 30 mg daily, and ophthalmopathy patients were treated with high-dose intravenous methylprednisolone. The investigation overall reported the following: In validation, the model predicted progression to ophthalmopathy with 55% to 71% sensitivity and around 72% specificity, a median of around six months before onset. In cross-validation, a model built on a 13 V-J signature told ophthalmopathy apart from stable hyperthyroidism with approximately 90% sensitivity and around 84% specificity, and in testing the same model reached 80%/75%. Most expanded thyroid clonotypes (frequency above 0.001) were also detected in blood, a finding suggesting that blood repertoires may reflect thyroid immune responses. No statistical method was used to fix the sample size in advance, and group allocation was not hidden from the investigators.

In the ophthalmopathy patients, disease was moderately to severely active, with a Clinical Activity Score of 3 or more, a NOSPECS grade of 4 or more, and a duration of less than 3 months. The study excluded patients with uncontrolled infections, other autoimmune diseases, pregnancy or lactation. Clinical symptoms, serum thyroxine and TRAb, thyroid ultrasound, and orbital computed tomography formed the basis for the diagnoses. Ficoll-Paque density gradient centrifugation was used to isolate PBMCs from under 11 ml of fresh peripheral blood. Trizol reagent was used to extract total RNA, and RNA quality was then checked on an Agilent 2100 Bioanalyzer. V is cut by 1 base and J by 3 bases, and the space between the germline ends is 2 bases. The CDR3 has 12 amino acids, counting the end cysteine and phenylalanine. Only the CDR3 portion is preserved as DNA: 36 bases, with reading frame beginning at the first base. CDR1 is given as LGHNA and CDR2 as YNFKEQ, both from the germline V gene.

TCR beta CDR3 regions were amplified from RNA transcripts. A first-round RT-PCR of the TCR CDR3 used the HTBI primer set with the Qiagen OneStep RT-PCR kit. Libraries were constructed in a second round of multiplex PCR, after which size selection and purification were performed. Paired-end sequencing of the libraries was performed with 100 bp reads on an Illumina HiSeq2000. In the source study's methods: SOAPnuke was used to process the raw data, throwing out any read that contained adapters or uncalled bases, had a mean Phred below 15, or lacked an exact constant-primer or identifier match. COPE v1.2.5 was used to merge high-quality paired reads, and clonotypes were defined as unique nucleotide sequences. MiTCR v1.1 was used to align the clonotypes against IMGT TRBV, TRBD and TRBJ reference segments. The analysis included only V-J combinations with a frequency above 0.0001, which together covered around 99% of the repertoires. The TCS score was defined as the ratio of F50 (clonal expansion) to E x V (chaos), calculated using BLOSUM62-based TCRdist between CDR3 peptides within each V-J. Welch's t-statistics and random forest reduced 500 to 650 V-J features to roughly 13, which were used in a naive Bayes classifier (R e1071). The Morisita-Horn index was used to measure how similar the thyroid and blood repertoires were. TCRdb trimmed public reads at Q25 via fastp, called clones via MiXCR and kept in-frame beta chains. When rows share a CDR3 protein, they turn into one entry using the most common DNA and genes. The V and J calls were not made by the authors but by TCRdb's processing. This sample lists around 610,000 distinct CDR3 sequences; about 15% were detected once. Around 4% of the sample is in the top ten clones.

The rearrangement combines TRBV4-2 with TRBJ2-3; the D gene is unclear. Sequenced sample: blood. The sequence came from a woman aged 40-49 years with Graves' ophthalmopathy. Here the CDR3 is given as CASSQATDTQYF. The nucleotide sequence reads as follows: TGTGCCAGCAGCCAAGCGACAGATACGCAGTATTTT.